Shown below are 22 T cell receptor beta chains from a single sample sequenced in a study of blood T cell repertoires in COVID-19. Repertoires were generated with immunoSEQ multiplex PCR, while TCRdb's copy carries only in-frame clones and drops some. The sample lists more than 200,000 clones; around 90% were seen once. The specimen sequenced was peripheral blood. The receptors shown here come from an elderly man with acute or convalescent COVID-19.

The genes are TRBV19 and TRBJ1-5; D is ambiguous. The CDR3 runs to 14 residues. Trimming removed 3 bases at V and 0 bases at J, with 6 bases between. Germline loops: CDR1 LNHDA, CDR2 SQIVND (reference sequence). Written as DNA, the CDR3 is TGTGCCAGTAGTATTATCGGTAGCAATCAGCCCCAGCATTTT. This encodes CASSIIGSNQPQHF.

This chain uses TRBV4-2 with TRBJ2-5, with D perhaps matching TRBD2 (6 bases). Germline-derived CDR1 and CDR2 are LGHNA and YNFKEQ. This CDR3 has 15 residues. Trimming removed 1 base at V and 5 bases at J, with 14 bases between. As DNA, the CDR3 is TGTGCCAGCAGCCAAGGGACTACCTCGAGGGAGACCCAGTACTTC. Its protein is CASSQGTTSRETQYF.

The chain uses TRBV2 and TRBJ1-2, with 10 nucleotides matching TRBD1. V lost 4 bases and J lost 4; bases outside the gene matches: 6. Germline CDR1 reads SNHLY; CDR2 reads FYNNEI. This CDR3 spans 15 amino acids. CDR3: CASSVGTGVSYGYTF. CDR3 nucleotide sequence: TGTGCCAGCAGTGTAGGGACAGGGGTTTCCTATGGCTACACCTTC.

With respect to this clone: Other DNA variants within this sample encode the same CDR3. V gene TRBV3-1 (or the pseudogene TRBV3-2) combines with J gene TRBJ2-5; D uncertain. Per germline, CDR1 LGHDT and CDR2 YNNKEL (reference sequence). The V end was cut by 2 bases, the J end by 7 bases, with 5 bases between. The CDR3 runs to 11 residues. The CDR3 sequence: CASSQTGTQYF. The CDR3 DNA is TGTGCCAGCAGCCAAACGGGGACCCAGTACTTC.

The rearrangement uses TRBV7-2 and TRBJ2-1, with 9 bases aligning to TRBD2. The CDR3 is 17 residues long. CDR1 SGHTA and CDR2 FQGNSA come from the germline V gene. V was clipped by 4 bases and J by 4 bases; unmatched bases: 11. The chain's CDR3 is CASSSSPLAGNYNEQFF. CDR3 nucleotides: TGTGCCAGCAGCTCGTCTCCTCTAGCGGGAAATTACAATGAGCAGTTCTTC.

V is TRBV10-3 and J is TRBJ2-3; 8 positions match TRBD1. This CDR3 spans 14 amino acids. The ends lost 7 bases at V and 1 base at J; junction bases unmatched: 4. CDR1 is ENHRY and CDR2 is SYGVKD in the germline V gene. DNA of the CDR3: TGTGCCATCACCGAGACAGGGGGCACAGATACGCAGTATTTT. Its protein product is CAITETGGTDTQYF.

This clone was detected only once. CDR3 bases: TGTGCCAGCAGCCTAGACGGCTATAATTCACCCCTCCACTTT. Translation: CASSLDGYNSPLHF. The chain joins TRBV4-2 to TRBJ1-6; D not certain. The germline V gene encodes CDR1 LGHNA and CDR2 YNFKEQ. The CDR3 runs to 14 residues. V shed 4 bases and J shed 3 bases, with 7 bases lying between them.

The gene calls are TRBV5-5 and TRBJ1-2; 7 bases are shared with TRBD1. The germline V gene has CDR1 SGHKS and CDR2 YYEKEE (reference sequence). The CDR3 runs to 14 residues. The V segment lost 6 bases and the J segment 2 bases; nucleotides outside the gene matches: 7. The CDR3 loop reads CASTPGQNNYGYTF. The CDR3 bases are TGTGCCAGCACCCCGGGACAGAACAACTATGGCTACACCTTC. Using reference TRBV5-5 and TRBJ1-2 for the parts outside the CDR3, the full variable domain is DAGVTQSPTHLIKTRGQQVTLRCSPISGHKSVSWYQQVLGQGPQFIFQYYEKEERGRGNFPDRFSARQFPNYSSELNVNALLLGDSALYLCASTPGQNNYGYTFGSGTRLTVV.

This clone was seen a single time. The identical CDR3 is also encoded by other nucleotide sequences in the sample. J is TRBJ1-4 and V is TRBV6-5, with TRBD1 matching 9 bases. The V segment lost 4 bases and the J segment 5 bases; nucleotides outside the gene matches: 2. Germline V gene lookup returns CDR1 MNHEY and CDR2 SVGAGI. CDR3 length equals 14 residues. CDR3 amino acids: CASSSGTGNEKLFF. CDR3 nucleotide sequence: TGTGCCAGCAGTTCCGGGACAGGGAATGAAAAACTGTTTTTT.

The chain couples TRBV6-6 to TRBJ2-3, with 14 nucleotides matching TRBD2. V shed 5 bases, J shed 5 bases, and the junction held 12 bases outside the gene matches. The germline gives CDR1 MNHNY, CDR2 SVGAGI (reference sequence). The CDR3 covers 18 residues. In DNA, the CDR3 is TGTGCCAGCAGTCCTTACCGGACTAGCGGGAGGCTCAGAGATACGCAGTATTTT. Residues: CASSPYRTSGRLRDTQYF.

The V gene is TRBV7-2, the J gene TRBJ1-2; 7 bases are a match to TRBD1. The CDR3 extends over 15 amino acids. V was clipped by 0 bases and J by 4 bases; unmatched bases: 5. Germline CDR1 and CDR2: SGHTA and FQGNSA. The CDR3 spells CASSLAKQGTYGYTF. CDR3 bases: TGTGCCAGCAGCTTAGCGAAACAGGGGACCTATGGCTACACCTTC.

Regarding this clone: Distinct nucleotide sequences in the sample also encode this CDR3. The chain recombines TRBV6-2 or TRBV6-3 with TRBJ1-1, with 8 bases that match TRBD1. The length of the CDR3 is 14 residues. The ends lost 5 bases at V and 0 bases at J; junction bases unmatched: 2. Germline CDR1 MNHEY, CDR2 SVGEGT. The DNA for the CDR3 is TGTGCCAGCAGTGGGACAGGCCTGAACACTGAAGCTTTCTTT. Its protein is CASSGTGLNTEAFF.

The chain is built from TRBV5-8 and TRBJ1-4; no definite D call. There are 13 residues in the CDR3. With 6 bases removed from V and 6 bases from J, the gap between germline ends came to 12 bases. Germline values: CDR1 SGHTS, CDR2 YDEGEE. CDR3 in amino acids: CASMGSLDEKLFF. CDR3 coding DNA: TGTGCCAGCATGGGCAGTTTAGATGAAAAACTGTTTTTT.

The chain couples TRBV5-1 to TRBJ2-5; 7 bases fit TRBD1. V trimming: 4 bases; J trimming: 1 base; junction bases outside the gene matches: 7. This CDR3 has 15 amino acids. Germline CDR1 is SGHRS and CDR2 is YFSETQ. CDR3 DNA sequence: TGCGCCAGCAGCCCGGATAGACAGGGCCAAGAGACCCAGTACTTC. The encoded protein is CASSPDRQGQETQYF.

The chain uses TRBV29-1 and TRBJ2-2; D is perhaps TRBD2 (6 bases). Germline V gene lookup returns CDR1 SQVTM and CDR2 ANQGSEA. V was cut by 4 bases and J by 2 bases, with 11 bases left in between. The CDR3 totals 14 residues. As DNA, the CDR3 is TGCAGCGTTGGAGCGGGCGTTAACACCGGGGAGCTGTTTTTT. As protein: CSVGAGVNTGELFF.

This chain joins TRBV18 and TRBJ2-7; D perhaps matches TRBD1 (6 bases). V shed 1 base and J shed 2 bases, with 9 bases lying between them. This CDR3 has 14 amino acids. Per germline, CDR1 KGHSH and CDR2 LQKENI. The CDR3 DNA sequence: TGTGCCAGCTCACCACGGCCAGGGGCCTACGAGCAGTACTTC. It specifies CASSPRPGAYEQYF.

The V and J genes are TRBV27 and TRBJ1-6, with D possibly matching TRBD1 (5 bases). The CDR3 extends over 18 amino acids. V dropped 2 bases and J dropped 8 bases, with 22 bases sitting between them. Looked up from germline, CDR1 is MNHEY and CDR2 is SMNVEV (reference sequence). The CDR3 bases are TGTGCCAGCAGTTTAAACGGGGGTTCTAACGTGGGTGATTCACCCCTCCACTTT. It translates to CASSLNGGSNVGDSPLHF.

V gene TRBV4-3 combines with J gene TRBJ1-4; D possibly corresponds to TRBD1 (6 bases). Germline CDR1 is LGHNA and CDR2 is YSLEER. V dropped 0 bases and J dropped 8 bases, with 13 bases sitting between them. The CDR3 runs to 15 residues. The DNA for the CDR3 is TGCGCCAGCAGCCAAGATGGGGAGGGGGGGGAAAAACTGTTTTTT. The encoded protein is CASSQDGEGGEKLFF.

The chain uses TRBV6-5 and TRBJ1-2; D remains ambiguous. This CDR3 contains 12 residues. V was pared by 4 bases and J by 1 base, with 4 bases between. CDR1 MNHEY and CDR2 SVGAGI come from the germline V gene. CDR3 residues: CASSSLNYGYTF. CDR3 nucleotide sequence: TGTGCCAGCAGTTCCCTTAACTATGGCTACACCTTC.

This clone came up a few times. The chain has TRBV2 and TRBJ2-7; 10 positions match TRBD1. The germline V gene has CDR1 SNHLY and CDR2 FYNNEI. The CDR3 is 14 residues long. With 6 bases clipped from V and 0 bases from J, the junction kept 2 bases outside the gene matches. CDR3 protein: CASRGTGVSYEQYF. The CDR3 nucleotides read TGTGCCAGCAGAGGGACAGGGGTCTCCTACGAGCAGTACTTC.

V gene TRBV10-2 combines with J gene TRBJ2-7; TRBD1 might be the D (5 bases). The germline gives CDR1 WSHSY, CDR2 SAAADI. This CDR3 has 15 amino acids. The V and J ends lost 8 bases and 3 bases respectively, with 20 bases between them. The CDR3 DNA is TGCGCCAGCCAACAGGCCGGGCAGGATAACTACGAGCAGTACTTC. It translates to CASQQAGQDNYEQYF.

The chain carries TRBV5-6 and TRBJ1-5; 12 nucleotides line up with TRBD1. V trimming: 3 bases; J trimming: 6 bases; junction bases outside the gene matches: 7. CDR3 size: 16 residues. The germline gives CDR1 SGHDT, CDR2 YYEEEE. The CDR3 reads CASSYGTGGAGQPQHF. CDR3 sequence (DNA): TGTGCCAGCAGCTATGGGACAGGGGGCGCAGGTCAGCCCCAGCATTTT.